This TCR beta chain was sequenced in a study of human T cells and chemical hapten exposure. The germline V gene has CDR1 DFQATT and CDR2 SNEGSKA (reference sequence). V shed 5 bases and J 2 bases; nucleotides not matched to a gene: 18. The length of the CDR3 is 18 residues. Time point of the sample: patch test 1, 2 weeks after DPC sensitization. Noted treatment: therapeutic diphenylcyclopropenone sensitization with weekly scalp DPC. TCRdb redid the calling of the RACE reads with MiXCR, one entry per CDR3 protein. Counted here are about 380,000 distinct CDR3 sequences, approximately 5.1% occurring once; the ten biggest clones make up 2% to 2.5%.

Sequences were derived from whole blood, sampled in connection with sensitization to the hapten diphenylcyclopropenone (DPC). The chain has TRBV20-1 and TRBJ1-2; 9 bases are a match to TRBD1. The receptor was derived from a woman aged 50 to 60 with alopecia areata. Some clones in this sample may be carry-over from other donors' samples. Here the CDR3 reads CSASHKFSTGQGNYGYTF. The CDR3 DNA follows: TGCAGTGCTTCCCATAAATTTTCGACGGGACAGGGAAACTATGGCTACACCTTC.